The table lists the clone carrying this T cell receptor beta chain with many counts. The target antigen is unknown. V was shortened by 6 bases and J by 6 bases, with 15 bases between the two germline ends. CDR1 and CDR2 (germline): DFQATT, SNEGSKA (reference sequence). The CDR3 totals 13 residues. This sample is part of a study of CD8 T cells in ankylosing spondylitis. TCRdb re-called the 5' RACE reads with MiXCR, one entry per CDR3 protein. The sample has around 480,000 distinct CDR3 sequences, about 15% seen once; the top ten hold 1%. Study conclusions and caveats: A TCR beta motif of under 10 highly homologous variants appeared characteristic of ankylosing spondylitis blood.

This receptor was identified in a male donor with ankylosing spondylitis. Sequenced input: blood, either unsorted or a sorted T cell fraction (not recorded which). The J gene is TRBJ2-1, the V gene TRBV20-1, with D unclear. The CDR3 loop is CSAKAPSFNEQFF. The DNA for the CDR3 is TGCAGTGCCAAAGCCCCCTCATTCAATGAGCAGTTCTTC.